Given below is one TCR beta chain in context. TCRdb redid the calling of the 5' RACE reads with MiXCR, one entry per CDR3 protein. Of around 260,000 distinct CDR3 sequences listed, 15% to 20% are singletons. This sample was taken from a study of T-cell memory formation after mild COVID-19. In germline, CDR1 is MGHRA, CDR2 YSYEKL. This CDR3 comprises 16 residues. V lost 3 bases, J lost 2 bases, and 14 bases lay in between. The receptor's source is a man between 18 and 29 years old who had mild COVID-19 (a few samples of this study predate the infection). Cell type and time point are not known. Sequenced input: PBMCs or a T cell subset sorted from them (not recorded which). This chain connects TRBV4-1 to TRBJ2-4; D is possibly TRBD1 (5 bases). The CDR3 loop is CASSQRTMRTKNIQYF. For the CDR3, the DNA is TGCGCCAGCAGCCAGAGGACAATGAGAACCAAAAACATTCAGTACTTC.